Below are 6 T cell receptor beta chains sequenced from a single sample in a study of cytomegalovirus exposure and HLA in healthy donors. The PCR contained 60 Vbeta and 13 Jbeta primers. The assay was immunoSEQ multiplex PCR, and TCRdb's table has in-frame clones only and misses some. The profile shows 55,000 to 75,000 clones, roughly four fifths of them singletons. The material sequenced was PBMCs. The receptors derive from a woman in her twenties or thirties in good health and CMV-seropositive.

There are many counts of this clone. The V and J genes are TRBV5-5 and TRBJ1-1, with a possible D match to TRBD1 (6 bases). The V gene lost 4 bases and the J gene lost 9 bases, with 16 bases spanning the gap. The germline gives CDR1 SGHKS, CDR2 YYEKEE (reference sequence). This CDR3 comprises 13 residues. The CDR3 sequence: CASSRDGGLKAFF. As DNA, the CDR3 is TGTGCCAGCAGCAGAGACGGGGGGCTTAAAGCTTTCTTT.

This clone has a handful of counts. The rearrangement joins TRBV2 to TRBJ2-1; 7 bases are a match to TRBD2. With V trimmed by 0 bases and J by 10 bases, 12 bases remained unmatched. This CDR3 has 16 residues. Germline V CDR1 and CDR2: SNHLY, FYNNEI. For the CDR3, the DNA is TGTGCCAGCAGTGAAGCGGGACTGCGGGGGTACGGCGAGCAGTTCTTC. Translation: CASSEAGLRGYGEQFF.

This clone was seen a few times. The rearrangement uses TRBV5-1 and TRBJ2-1; a weak D match, TRBD2 (5 bases). Germline assignment: CDR1 SGHRS and CDR2 YFSETQ. CDR3 length equals 13 residues. The germline V and J ends were trimmed by 4 bases and 4 bases, with 9 bases remaining between them. The CDR3 DNA follows: TGCGCCAGCAGCAGCGGAGAGTACAATGAGCAGTTCTTC. Protein: CASSSGEYNEQFF.

This clone was seen a handful of times. The CDR3 DNA sequence: TGCGCCAGCAGCCAAGTATCGGGGGGTCAATACGAGCAGTACTTC. Translation: CASSQVSGGQYEQYF. This chain links TRBV4-3 with TRBJ2-7; TRBD2 matches 7 bases. The CDR3 loop spans 15 amino acids. Per germline, CDR1 LGHNA and CDR2 YSLEER. Trimming at V came to 1 base and at J to 4 bases, leaving 7 bases not matched to a gene.

The chain is built from TRBV28 and TRBJ2-7; 8 bases are a match to TRBD1. J was trimmed by 0 bases and V by 5 bases; bases with no gene match: 6. The CDR3 has 15 residues. Germline loops: CDR1 MDHEN, CDR2 SYDVKM. The chain's CDR3 is CASSPGQVSSYEQYF. Written as DNA, the CDR3 is TGTGCCAGCAGTCCGGGACAGGTGAGCTCCTACGAGCAGTACTTC.

V and J are TRBV5-1 and TRBJ2-6, with D perhaps matching TRBD2 (7 bases). Trimming removed 3 bases at V and 3 bases at J, with 19 bases between. Germline V CDR1 and CDR2: SGHRS, YFSETQ. This CDR3 contains 18 residues. The CDR3 loop reads CASSSEGGLGFGANVLTF. The CDR3, as DNA: TGCGCCAGCAGCTCCGAGGGGGGGCTTGGCTTTGGGGCCAACGTCCTGACTTTC.